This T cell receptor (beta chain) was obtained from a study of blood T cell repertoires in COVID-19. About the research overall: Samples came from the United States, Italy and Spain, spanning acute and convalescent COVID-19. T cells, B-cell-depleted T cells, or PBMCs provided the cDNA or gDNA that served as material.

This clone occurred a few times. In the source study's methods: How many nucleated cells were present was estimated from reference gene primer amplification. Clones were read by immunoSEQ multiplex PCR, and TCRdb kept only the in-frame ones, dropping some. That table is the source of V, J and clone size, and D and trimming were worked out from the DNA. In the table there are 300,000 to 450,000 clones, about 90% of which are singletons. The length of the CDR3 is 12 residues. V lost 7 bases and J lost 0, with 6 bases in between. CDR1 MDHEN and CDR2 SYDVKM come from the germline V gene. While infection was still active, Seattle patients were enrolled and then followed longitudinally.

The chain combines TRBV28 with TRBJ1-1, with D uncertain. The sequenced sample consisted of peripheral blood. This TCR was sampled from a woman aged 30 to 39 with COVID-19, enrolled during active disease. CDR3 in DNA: TGTGCCAGCAACTCGGTGAACACTGAAGCTTTCTTT. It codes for CASNSVNTEAFF.